This T cell receptor beta chain is from a study of ipilimumab plus nivolumab after autologous stem cell transplantation (dated by TCRdb to the early 2020s). Describing the broader study: The median number of doses that trial patients received was about five for ipilimumab and 8 or 9 for nivolumab. The intent-to-treat population of the trial consisted of roughly 35 patients. Patients in the trial were undergoing autologous transplant and had high-risk diffuse large B cell lymphoma, mature T cell lymphoma, or multiple myeloma. The DLBCL cohort included primary refractory and relapsed disease, with 18-month progression-free survival of roughly 86% and 30% respectively. The investigation overall reported the following: Combined checkpoint inhibition as post-transplant consolidation was concluded by the authors to appear tolerable. The authors stated that profiles of the T cell receptor repertoire, regulatory T cell phenotype and gut microbiota provided a biologic rationale for studying this approach further.

The protocol used for the library was the immunoSEQ multiplex PCR assay. TCRdb re-hosts the immuneACCESS table, in-frame sequences only. Its copies lack some clones; in the studies checked, an unresolved V gene accounts for under half of them, and the cause for the rest is not known. The sample profile shows about 22,000 clones; 75% to 85% of them were found once. The biggest ten clones account for roughly a fifth of the sample. Trimming leaves V shorter by 6 bases and J shorter by 4 bases, with the junction holding 9 bases beyond the gene matches. The CDR3 goes from the cysteine to the phenylalanine over 15 residues. The kept DNA is CDR3 alone, 45 bases in frame from the first base. CDR1 LNHDA and CDR2 SQIVND are derived from the germline V gene (reference sequence). Checkpoint therapy began 14 to 28 days after autologous transplant, with ipilimumab given at 1 mg/kg intravenously on day 1 of selected weeks. Nivolumab was given at 3 mg/kg intravenously on day 1 of weeks 1, 4, 7, 10, and every two weeks through week 26. This was a Phase Ib clinical trial that tested ipilimumab plus nivolumab, given as combined checkpoint inhibition, for consolidation following autologous stem cell transplantation.

As regards this clone: Its antigen is unknown. No base qualities exist here, and no much larger clone lies one base off it.

Sequencing used PBMCs, obtained in a trial of ipilimumab plus nivolumab as post-transplant consolidation. The source is a male donor with diffuse large B-cell lymphoma. Recombination joined TRBV19 with TRBJ2-3, with TRBD1 matching 8 junction bases. Read as DNA, the sequence is TGTGCCAGTAGCCCGACAGGGGCCCTTCCAGATACGCAGTATTTT. It translates to CASSPTGALPDTQYF.